A single sample is the source of the 2 T cell receptor beta chains below, sequenced in a study of cytomegalovirus exposure and HLA in healthy donors. Researchers ran the PCR with 60 Vbeta and 13 Jbeta primers. The method was immunoSEQ multiplex PCR; TCRdb's version includes in-frame clones alone and lacks a portion of them. The sample's table shows around 100,000 clones. Sequenced material: PBMCs. The receptors here all came from a man aged 40-49 years in good health and CMV-seronegative.

The genes are TRBV27 and TRBJ1-5, with 10 bases fitting TRBD1. J was trimmed by 8 bases and V by 5 bases; bases with no gene match: 6. The CDR3 sequence is 14 residues long. Germline assignment: CDR1 MNHEY and CDR2 SMNVEV (reference sequence). The CDR3 region has the DNA TGTGCCAGCAGTACCGGGACAGGGGCAGAGCCCCAGCATTTT. It encodes CASSTGTGAEPQHF.

The rearrangement links TRBV9 to TRBJ2-5; 8 bases are shared with TRBD2. J gave up 4 bases and V 2 bases, and 10 bases lay outside the gene matches. This CDR3 comprises 16 residues. The germline V gene encodes CDR1 SGDLS and CDR2 YYNGEE. The CDR3 loop is CASSVMGSGKGETQYF. The CDR3 nucleotides are TGTGCCAGCAGCGTGATGGGTAGCGGGAAAGGAGAGACCCAGTACTTC.